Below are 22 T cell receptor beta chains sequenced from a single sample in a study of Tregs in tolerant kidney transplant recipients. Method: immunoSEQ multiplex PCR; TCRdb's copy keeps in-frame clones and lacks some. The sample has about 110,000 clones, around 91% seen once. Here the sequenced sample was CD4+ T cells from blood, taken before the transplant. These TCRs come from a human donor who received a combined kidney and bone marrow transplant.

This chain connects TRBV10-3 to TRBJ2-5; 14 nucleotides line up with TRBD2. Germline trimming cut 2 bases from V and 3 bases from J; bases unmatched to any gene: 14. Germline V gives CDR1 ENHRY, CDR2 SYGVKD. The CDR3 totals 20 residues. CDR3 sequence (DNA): TGTGCCATCAGTGAGCGCCCTCTCGGGACTAGCGGGAGAGGTGAAGAGACCCAGTACTTC. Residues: CAISERPLGTSGRGEETQYF.

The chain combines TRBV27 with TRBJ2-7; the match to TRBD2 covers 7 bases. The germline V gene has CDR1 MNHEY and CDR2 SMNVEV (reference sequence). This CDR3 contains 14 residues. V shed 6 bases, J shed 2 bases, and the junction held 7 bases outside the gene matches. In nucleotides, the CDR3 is TGTGCCAGCAGGGTGGCTAGCGGTACCTACGAGCAGTACTTC. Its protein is CASRVASGTYEQYF.

Here the CDR3 reads CAISEGLAGYEQYF. The CDR3, as DNA: TGTGCCATCAGTGAGGGACTAGCGGGCTACGAGCAGTACTTC. The chain has TRBV10-3 and TRBJ2-7; 11 bases are a match to TRBD2. Trimming took 2 bases from V and 3 from J; bases not matched to a gene: 0. Per the germline V gene, CDR1 is ENHRY and CDR2 is SYGVKD. CDR3 size: 14 residues.

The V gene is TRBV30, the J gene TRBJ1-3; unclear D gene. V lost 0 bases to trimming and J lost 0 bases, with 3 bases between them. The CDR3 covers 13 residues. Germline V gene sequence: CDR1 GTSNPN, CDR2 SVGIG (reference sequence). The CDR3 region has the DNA TGTGCCTGGAGTGTACTCTCTGGAAACACCATATATTTT. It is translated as CAWSVLSGNTIYF.

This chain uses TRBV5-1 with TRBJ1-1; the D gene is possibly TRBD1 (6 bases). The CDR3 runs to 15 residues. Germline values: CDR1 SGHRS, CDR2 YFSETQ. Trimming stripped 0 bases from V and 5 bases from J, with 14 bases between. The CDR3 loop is CASSLVAGAGTEAFF. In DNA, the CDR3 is TGCGCCAGCAGCTTGGTTGCAGGGGCGGGTACTGAAGCTTTCTTT.

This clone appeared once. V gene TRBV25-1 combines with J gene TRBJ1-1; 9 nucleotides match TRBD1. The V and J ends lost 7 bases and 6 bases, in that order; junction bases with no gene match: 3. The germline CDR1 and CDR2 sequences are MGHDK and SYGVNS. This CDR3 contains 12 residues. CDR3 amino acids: CASTQGASEAFF. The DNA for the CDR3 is TGTGCCAGCACACAGGGGGCGTCTGAAGCTTTCTTT.

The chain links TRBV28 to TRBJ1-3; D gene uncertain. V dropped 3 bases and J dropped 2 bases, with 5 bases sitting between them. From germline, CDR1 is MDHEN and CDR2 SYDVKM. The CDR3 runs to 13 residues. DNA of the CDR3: TGTGCCAGCAGTTTTTCCGCTGGAAACACCATATATTTT. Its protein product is CASSFSAGNTIYF.

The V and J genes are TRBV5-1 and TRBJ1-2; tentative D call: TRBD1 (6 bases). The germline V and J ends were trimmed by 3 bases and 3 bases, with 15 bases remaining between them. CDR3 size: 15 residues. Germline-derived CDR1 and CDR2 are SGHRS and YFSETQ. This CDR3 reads CASSSGGGGDYGYTF. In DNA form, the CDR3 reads TGCGCCAGCAGCTCCGGCGGGGGGGGCGACTATGGCTACACCTTC.

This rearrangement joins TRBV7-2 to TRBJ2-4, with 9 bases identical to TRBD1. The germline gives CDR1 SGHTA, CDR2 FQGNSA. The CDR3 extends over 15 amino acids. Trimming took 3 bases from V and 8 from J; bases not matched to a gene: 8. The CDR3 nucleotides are TGTGCCAGCAGCTTTTTACAGGGGGCGGGTGACATTCAGTACTTC. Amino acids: CASSFLQGAGDIQYF.

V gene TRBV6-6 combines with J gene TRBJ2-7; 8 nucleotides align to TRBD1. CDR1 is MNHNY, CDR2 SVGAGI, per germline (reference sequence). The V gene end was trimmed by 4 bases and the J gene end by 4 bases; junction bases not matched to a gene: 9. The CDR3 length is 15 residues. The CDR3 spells CASSSPGRTGYEQYF. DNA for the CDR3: TGTGCCAGCAGTTCCCCGGGGCGGACAGGGTACGAGCAGTACTTC.

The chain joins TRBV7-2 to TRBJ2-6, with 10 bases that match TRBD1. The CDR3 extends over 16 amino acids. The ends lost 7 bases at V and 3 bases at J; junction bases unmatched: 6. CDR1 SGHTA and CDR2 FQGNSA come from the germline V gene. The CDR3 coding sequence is TGTGCCAGCACCAGACAGGGGGCGAGTGGGGCCAACGTCCTGACTTTC. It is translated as CASTRQGASGANVLTF.

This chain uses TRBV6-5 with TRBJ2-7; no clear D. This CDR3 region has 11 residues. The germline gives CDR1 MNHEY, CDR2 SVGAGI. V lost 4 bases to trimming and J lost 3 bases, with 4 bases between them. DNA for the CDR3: TGTGCCAGCAGTTCGGTCTACGAGCAGTACTTC. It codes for CASSSVYEQYF.

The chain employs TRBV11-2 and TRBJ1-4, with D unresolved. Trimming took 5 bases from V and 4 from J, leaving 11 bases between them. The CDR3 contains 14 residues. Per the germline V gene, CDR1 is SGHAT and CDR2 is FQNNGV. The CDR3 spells CASSLWGGNEKLFF. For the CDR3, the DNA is TGTGCCAGCAGCCTTTGGGGAGGTAATGAAAAACTGTTTTTT.

The CDR3 DNA reads as TGCGCCAGCAGCCAAATATTGACAGGGGCCACTGAAGCTTTCTTT. It is translated as CASSQILTGATEAFF. The chain is built from TRBV4-1 and TRBJ1-1; 8 bases fit TRBD1. V lost 2 bases, J lost 4 bases, and 6 bases stayed unmatched. Germline CDR1 MGHRA, CDR2 YSYEKL. This CDR3 spans 15 amino acids.

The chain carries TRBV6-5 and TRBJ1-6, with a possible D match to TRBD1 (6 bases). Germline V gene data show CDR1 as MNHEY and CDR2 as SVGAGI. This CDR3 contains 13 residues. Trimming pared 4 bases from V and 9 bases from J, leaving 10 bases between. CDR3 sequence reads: CASSSQGSSPLHF. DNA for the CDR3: TGTGCCAGCAGTTCGCAGGGGTCTTCACCCCTCCACTTT.

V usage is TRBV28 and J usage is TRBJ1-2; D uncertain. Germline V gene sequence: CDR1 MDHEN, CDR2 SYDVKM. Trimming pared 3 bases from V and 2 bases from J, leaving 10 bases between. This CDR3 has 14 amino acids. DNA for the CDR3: TGTGCCAGCAGTTTGGTCCCGGGAAACTATGGCTACACCTTC. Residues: CASSLVPGNYGYTF.

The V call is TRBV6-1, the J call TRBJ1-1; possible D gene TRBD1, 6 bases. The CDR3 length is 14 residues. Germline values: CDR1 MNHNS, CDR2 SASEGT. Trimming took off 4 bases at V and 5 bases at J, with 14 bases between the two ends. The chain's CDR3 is CASSGLGARTEAFF. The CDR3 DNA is TGTGCCAGCAGTGGGTTGGGGGCTCGGACTGAAGCTTTCTTT.

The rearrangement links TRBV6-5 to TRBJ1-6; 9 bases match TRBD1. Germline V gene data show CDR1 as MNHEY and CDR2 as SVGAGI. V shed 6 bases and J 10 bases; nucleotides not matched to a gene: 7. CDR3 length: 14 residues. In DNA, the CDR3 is TGTGCCAGCAGCCCGGGACAGGGTCGATCACCCCTCCACTTT. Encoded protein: CASSPGQGRSPLHF.

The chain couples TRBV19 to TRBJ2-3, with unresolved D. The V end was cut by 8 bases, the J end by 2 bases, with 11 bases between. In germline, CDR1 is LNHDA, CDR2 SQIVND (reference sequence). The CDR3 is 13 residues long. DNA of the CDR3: TGTGCCAGTCGTTTCGGGTCCACAGATACGCAGTATTTT. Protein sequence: CASRFGSTDTQYF.

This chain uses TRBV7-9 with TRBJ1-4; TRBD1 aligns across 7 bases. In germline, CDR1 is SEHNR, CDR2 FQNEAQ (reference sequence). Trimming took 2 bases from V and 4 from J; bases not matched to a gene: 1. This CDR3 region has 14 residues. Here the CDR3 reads CASSLRQGNEKLFF. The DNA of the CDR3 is TGTGCCAGCAGCTTACGACAGGGTAATGAAAAACTGTTTTTT. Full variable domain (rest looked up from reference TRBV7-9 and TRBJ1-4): DTGVSQNPRHKITKRGQNVTFRCDPISEHNRLYWYRQTLGQGPEFLTYFQNEAQLEKSRLLSDRFSAERPKGSFSTLEIQRTEQGDSAMYLCASSLRQGNEKLFFGSGTQLSVL.

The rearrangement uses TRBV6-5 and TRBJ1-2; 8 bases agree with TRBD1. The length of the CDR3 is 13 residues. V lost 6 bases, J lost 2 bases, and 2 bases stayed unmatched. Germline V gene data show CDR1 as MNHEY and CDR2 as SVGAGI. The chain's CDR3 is CASRWTGNYGYTF. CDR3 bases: TGTGCCAGCAGATGGACAGGGAACTATGGCTACACCTTC.

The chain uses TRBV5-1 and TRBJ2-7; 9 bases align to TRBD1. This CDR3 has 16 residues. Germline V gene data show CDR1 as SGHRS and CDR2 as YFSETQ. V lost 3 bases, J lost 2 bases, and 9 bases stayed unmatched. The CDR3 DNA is TGCGCCAGCAGCTCCAAAAACAGGGGGCTAACCTACGAGCAGTACTTC. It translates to CASSSKNRGLTYEQYF.